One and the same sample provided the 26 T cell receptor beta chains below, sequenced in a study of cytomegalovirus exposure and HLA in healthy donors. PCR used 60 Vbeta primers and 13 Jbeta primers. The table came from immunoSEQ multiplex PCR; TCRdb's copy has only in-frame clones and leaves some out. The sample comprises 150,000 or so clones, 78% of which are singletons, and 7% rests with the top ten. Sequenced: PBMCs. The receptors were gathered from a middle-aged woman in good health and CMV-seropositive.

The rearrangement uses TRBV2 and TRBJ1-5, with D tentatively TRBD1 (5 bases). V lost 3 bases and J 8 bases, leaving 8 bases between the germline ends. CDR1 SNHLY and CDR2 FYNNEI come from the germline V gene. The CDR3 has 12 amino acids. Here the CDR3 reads CASSDTGEPQHF. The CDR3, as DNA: TGTGCCAGCAGTGATACGGGGGAGCCCCAGCATTTT.

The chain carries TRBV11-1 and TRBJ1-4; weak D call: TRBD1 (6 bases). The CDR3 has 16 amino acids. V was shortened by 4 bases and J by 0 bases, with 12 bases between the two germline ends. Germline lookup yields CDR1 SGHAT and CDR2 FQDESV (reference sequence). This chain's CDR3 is CASSSGQTTTNEKLFF. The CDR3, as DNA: TGTGCCAGCAGCTCCGGACAGACAACAACTAATGAAAAACTGTTTTTT.

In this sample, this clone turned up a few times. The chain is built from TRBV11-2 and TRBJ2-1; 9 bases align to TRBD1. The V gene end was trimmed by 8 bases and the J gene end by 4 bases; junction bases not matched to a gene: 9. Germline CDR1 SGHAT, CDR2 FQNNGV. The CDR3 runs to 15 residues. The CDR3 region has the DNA TGTGCCAGCGATCTGGGACAGGGATTTTACAATGAGCAGTTCTTC. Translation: CASDLGQGFYNEQFF.

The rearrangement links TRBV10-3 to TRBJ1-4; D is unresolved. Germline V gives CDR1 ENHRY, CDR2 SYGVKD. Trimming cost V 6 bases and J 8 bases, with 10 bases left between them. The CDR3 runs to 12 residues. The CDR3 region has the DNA TGTGCCATCAGCAACTCGGGAGAAAAACTGTTTTTT. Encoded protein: CAISNSGEKLFF.

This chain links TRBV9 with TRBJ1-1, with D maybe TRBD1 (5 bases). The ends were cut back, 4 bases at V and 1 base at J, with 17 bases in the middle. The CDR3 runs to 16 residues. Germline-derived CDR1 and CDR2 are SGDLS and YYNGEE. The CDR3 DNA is TGTGCCAGCAGCCCTCAGCTGGGGGGGTGGAACACTGAAGCTTTCTTT. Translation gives CASSPQLGGWNTEAFF.

The CDR3 coding sequence is TGTGCCAGCAGCCACATGACATTTCCTGAAGCTTTCTTT. This codes for CASSHMTFPEAFF. The chain combines TRBV7-8 with TRBJ1-1; D gene uncertain. Germline V gives CDR1 SGHVS, CDR2 FQNEAQ. Between the trimmed V and J ends, which lost 5 bases and 6 bases, there was a span of 13 bases. The CDR3 totals 13 residues.

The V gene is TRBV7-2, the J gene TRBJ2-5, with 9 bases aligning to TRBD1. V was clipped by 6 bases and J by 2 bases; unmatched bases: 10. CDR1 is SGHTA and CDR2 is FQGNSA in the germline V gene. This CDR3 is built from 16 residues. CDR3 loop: CASSFNTGGAQETQYF. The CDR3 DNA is TGTGCCAGCAGTTTTAATACAGGGGGCGCACAAGAGACCCAGTACTTC.

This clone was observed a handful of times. For the CDR3, the DNA is TGTGCCAGCAGTTTATTGACAGCCGAAGCTTTCTTT. It codes for CASSLLTAEAFF. The chain couples TRBV28 to TRBJ1-1, with D perhaps matching TRBD1 (5 bases). Trimming took 1 base from V and 8 from J, leaving 8 bases between them. The V gene's germline CDR1 is MDHEN and CDR2 SYDVKM. This CDR3 spans 12 amino acids.

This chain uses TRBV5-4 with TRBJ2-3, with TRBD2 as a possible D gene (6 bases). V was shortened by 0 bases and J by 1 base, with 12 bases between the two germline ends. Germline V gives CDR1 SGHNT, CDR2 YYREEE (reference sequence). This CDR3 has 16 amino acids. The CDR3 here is CASSLGVPGGTDTQYF. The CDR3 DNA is TGTGCCAGCAGCTTGGGGGTGCCGGGGGGCACAGATACGCAGTATTTT.

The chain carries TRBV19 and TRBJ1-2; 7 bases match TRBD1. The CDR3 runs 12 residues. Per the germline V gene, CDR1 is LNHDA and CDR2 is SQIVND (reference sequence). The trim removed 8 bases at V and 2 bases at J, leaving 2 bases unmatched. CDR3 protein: CASLGQNYGYTF. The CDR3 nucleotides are TGTGCCAGTCTGGGACAGAACTATGGCTACACCTTC.

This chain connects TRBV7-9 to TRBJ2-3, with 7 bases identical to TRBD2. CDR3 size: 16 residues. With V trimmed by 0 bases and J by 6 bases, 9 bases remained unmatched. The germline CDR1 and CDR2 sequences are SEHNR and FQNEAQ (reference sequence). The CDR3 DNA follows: TGTGCCAGCAGCTTAGCGGGAGCGGGGCGAAGCGATACGCAGTATTTT. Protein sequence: CASSLAGAGRSDTQYF.

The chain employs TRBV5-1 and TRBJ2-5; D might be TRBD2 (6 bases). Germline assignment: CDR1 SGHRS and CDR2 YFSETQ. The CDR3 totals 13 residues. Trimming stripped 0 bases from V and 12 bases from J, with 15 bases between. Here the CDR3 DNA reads TGCGCCAGCAGCTTGGTCGTCGACGGGAGAAAGTACTTC. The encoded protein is CASSLVVDGRKYF.

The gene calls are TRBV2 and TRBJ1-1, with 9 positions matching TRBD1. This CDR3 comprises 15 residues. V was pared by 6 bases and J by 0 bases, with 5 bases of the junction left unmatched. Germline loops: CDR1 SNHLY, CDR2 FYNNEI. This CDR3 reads CASRGTGIVNTEAFF. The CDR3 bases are TGTGCCAGCAGAGGGACAGGGATTGTGAACACTGAAGCTTTCTTT.

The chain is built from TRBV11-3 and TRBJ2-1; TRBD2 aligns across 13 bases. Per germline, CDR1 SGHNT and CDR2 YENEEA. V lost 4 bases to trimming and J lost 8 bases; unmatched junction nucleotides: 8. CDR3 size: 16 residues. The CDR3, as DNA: TGTGCCAGCAGCTCACGAGGGACTAGCGGGGTTGATGAGCAGTTCTTC. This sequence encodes CASSSRGTSGVDEQFF.

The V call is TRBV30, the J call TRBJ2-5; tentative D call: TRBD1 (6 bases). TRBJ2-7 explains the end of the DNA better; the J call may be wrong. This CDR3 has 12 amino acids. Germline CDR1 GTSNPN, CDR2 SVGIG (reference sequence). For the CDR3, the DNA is TGTGCCTGGGGGGACATGCCCTACGAGCAGTACTTC. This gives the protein CAWGDMPYEQYF.

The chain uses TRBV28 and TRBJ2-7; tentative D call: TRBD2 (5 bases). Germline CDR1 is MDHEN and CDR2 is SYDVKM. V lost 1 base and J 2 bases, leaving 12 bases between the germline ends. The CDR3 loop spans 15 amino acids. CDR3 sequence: CASSLYGVTAYEQYF. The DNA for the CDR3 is TGTGCCAGCAGTTTATACGGGGTAACGGCCTACGAGCAGTACTTC.

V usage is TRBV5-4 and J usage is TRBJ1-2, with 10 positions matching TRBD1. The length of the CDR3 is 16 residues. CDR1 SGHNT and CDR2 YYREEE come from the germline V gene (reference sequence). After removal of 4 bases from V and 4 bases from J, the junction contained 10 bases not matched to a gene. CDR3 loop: CASSDPGTGVVYGYTF. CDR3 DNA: TGTGCCAGCAGCGATCCCGGGACAGGGGTTGTCTATGGCTACACCTTC.

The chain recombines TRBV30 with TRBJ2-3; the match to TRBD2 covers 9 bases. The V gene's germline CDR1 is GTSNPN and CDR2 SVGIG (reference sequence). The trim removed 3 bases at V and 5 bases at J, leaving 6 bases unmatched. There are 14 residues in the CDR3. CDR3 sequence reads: CAWRIGGGVDTQYF. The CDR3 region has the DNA TGTGCCTGGAGGATTGGCGGGGGGGTAGATACGCAGTATTTT.

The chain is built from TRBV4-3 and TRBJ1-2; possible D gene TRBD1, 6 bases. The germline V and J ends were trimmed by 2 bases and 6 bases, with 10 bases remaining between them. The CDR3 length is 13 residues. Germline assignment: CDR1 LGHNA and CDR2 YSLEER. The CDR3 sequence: CASSQTSGDGYTF. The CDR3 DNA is TGCGCCAGCAGCCAAACTTCAGGGGATGGCTACACCTTC.

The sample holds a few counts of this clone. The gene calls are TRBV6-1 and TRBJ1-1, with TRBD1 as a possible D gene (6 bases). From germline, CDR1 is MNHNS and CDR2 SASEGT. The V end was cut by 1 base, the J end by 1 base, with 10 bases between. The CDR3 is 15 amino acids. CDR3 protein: CASSEVAGANTEAFF. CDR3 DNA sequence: TGTGCCAGCAGTGAAGTGGCAGGGGCGAACACTGAAGCTTTCTTT.

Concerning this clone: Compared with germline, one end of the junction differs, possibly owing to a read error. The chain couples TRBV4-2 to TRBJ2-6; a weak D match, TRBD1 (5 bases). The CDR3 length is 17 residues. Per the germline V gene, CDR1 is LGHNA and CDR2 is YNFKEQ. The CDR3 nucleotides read TGTGCCAGCAGCCAAAATGAGGCCGTCTCTGGGGCCAACGGCCTGACTTTC. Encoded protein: CASSQNEAVSGANGLTF.

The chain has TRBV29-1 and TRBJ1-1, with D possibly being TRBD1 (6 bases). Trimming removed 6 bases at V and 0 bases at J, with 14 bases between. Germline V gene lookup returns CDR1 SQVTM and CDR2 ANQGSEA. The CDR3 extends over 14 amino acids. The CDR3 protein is CSVDPTGMNTEAFF. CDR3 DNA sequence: TGCAGCGTCGATCCGACAGGCATGAACACTGAAGCTTTCTTT.

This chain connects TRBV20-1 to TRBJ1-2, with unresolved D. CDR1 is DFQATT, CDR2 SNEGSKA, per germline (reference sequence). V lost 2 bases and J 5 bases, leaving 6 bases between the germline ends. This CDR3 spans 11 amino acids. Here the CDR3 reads CSARILYGYTF. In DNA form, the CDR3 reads TGCAGTGCTAGAATCCTTTATGGCTACACCTTC.

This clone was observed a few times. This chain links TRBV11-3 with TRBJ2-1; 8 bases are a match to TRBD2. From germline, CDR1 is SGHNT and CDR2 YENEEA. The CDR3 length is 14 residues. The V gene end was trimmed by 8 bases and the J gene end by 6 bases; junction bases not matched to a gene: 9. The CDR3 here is CASSRLASVNEQFF. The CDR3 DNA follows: TGTGCCAGCTCCCGACTAGCGTCGGTCAATGAGCAGTTCTTC.

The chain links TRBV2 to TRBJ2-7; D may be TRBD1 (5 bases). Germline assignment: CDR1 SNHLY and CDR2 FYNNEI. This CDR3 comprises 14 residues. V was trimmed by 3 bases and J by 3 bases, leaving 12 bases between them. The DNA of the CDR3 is TGTGCCAGCAGTGATGGGGCGTCCGACTACGAGCAGTACTTC. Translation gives CASSDGASDYEQYF.

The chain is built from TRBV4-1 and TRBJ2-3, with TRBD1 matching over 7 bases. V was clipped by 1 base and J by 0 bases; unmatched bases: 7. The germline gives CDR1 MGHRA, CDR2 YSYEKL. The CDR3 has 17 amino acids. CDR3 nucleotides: TGCGCCAGCAGCCAAGGTGAAGGGACAGCTAGCACAGATACGCAGTATTTT. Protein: CASSQGEGTASTDTQYF.